The 25 T cell receptor beta chains below come from one sample, sequenced in a study of beta chain features in type 1 diabetes. Broader study findings: Shortening of TCRB CDR3s, moderate but significant, appeared in all four CD4+ subsets of Type 1 diabetes patients.

For these receptors, no antigen is known. Expressed TCRB transcripts were sequenced after all isolated RNA was converted to cDNA. Sequencing used immunoSEQ multiplex PCR; TCRdb keeps in-frame clones, though not all of them. The data hold 130,000 or so clones, with 15% to 20% observed a single time. The sequenced sample was central memory CD4+ T cells from blood. These receptors were collected from a man between 18 and 29 years old with type 1 diabetes.

The CDR3 spells CASSQELRSQYF. The CDR3 region has the DNA TGTGCCAGCAGCCAAGAACTACGATCCCAGTACTTC. This chain connects TRBV4-2 to TRBJ2-5, with no clear D. The germline V gene has CDR1 LGHNA and CDR2 YNFKEQ. The CDR3 is 12 residues long. V dropped 0 bases and J dropped 9 bases, with 8 bases sitting between them.

This clone was seen more than once but under ten times. CDR3: CATNTGWQETQYF. Here the CDR3 DNA reads TGTGCCACCAACACGGGGTGGCAAGAGACCCAGTACTTC. This chain links TRBV25-1 with TRBJ2-5, with D perhaps matching TRBD2 (5 bases). CDR3 length: 13 residues. Trimming removed 10 bases at V and 2 bases at J, with 14 bases between. The germline gives CDR1 MGHDK, CDR2 SYGVNS.

This clone was seen only a few times. The chain is built from TRBV29-1 and TRBJ1-2; 11 nucleotides align to TRBD1. J was trimmed by 5 bases and V by 1 base; bases with no gene match: 6. Per the germline V gene, CDR1 is SQVTM and CDR2 is ANQGSEA. There are 15 residues in the CDR3. The CDR3 is CSVEGTGGHYYGYTF. In DNA form, the CDR3 reads TGCAGCGTTGAAGGGACAGGGGGCCACTATTATGGCTACACCTTC.

This chain links TRBV5-1 with TRBJ2-1; 8 bases align to TRBD2. This CDR3 region has 15 residues. Losses at the gene ends were 4 bases for V and 5 bases for J; bases not matched to a gene: 8. Germline loops: CDR1 SGHRS, CDR2 YFSETQ. The CDR3 here is CASSPLAGLNNEQFF. In nucleotides, the CDR3 is TGCGCCAGCAGCCCTTTAGCGGGGCTAAACAATGAGCAGTTCTTC.

Remarks on this clone: Because the CDR3's place on the DNA is in doubt, the DNA is left out and the CDR3 is given as listed by TCRdb. This chain uses TRBV29-1 with TRBJ1-1; the listed D gene, TRBD1, was not tested against the DNA. Germline assignment: CDR1 SQVTM and CDR2 ANQGSEA. The CDR3 is 11 amino acids long, termini counted. The CDR3 here is CSVATGAAGFF.

The chain joins TRBV29-1 to TRBJ2-7, with 10 nucleotides matching TRBD1. With 7 bases clipped from V and 4 bases from J, the junction kept 10 bases outside the gene matches. The V gene's germline CDR1 is SQVTM and CDR2 ANQGSEA. This CDR3 is built from 14 residues. The CDR3 here is CSGETGTGVYEQYF. The CDR3, as DNA: TGCAGCGGCGAGACCGGGACAGGGGTTTACGAGCAGTACTTC.

This chain connects TRBV2 to TRBJ2-7; 9 positions match TRBD1. Per germline, CDR1 SNHLY and CDR2 FYNNEI. With 5 bases clipped from V and 1 base from J, the junction kept 6 bases outside the gene matches. This CDR3 region has 15 residues. For the CDR3, the DNA is TGTGCCAGCAGTTTTACCGGGACAGGGTCCTACGAGCAGTACTTC. As protein: CASSFTGTGSYEQYF.

This clone has a count of ten or more. This chain connects TRBV5-1 to TRBJ2-2; 9 nucleotides align to TRBD1. With 7 bases clipped from V and 6 bases from J, the junction kept 4 bases outside the gene matches. The CDR3 loop spans 13 amino acids. The germline gives CDR1 SGHRS, CDR2 YFSETQ. The DNA of the CDR3 is TGCGCCAGCCAGGGACAGGGCTCCGGGGAGCTGTTTTTT. Translated: CASQGQGSGELFF.

This clone was seen more than once but under ten times. The chain employs TRBV29-1 and TRBJ1-1; D remains unclear. The germline V and J ends were trimmed by 3 bases and 3 bases, with 11 bases remaining between them. Germline assignment: CDR1 SQVTM and CDR2 ANQGSEA. This CDR3 spans 13 amino acids. The CDR3 loop reads CSVDYVTDTEAFF. The CDR3 coding sequence is TGCAGCGTTGATTACGTGACGGACACTGAAGCTTTCTTT.

The rearrangement joins TRBV7-9 to TRBJ1-5, with D possibly being TRBD1 (6 bases). Germline loops: CDR1 SEHNR, CDR2 FQNEAQ (reference sequence). CDR3 length: 16 amino acids. Trimming cost V 4 bases and J 3 bases, with 16 bases left between them. The CDR3: CASSSRAGEDNQPQHF. CDR3 coding DNA: TGTGCCAGCAGCTCCCGGGCAGGGGAGGACAATCAGCCCCAGCATTTT.

Points on this clone: This is likely an artifact of a read error, given a far larger clone one base away. The chain couples TRBV29-1 to TRBJ2-3, with D perhaps matching TRBD2 (5 bases). The germline V gene has CDR1 SQVTM and CDR2 ANQGSEA. The CDR3 has 16 amino acids. Trimming pared 0 bases from V and 6 bases from J, leaving 19 bases between. CDR3 protein: CSVEEAALGSADTQYF. CDR3 in DNA: TGCAGCGTTGAAGAAGCGGCCCTTGGGAGCGCGGATACGCAGTATTTT.

In this sample, this clone turned up many times. This chain links TRBV29-1 with TRBJ2-2, with 10 bases lining up with TRBD2. Germline trimming cut 7 bases from V and 5 bases from J; bases unmatched to any gene: 10. The CDR3 length is 15 residues. CDR1 and CDR2 (germline): SQVTM, ANQGSEA. CDR3 bases: TGCAGCGCGACGCGGACTAGCGGTATGACCGGGGAGCTGTTTTTT. Residues: CSATRTSGMTGELFF.

The V gene is TRBV29-1, the J gene TRBJ2-1, with 7 bases identical to TRBD2. The CDR3 spans 14 residues. CDR1 SQVTM and CDR2 ANQGSEA come from the germline V gene. V was clipped by 3 bases and J by 7 bases; unmatched bases: 9. CDR3 DNA: TGCAGCGTTGAGCGGGGGAGGTGGGGAAATGAGCAGTTCTTC. Amino acids: CSVERGRWGNEQFF.

This clone was observed a few times. The chain joins TRBV10-3 to TRBJ1-1; no firm D call. Germline CDR1 is ENHRY and CDR2 is SYGVKD. The CDR3 is made up of 15 amino acids. V was clipped by 3 bases and J by 5 bases, with 16 bases between them. The CDR3 reads CAISDRHGRETEAFF. CDR3 DNA: TGTGCCATCAGTGATCGGCATGGGAGAGAAACTGAAGCTTTCTTT.

As DNA, the CDR3 is TGCAGCGTTGGGACTAGGGAGCGCGGGGAGCTGTTTTTT. Amino acid sequence: CSVGTRERGELFF. V gene TRBV29-1 combines with J gene TRBJ2-2; 7 bases agree with TRBD2. The trim removed 4 bases at V and 7 bases at J, leaving 6 bases unmatched. Germline CDR1 and CDR2: SQVTM and ANQGSEA. The CDR3 has 13 residues.

The rearrangement uses TRBV5-1 and TRBJ2-1; 8 bases are shared with TRBD1. V shed 0 bases, J shed 3 bases, and the junction held 5 bases outside the gene matches. The CDR3 length is 16 residues. The germline CDR1 and CDR2 sequences are SGHRS and YFSETQ. Written as DNA, the CDR3 is TGCGCCAGCAGCTTGGTTTCGGGACAGGACTACAATGAGCAGTTCTTC. It yields the protein CASSLVSGQDYNEQFF.

This chain uses TRBV7-9 with TRBJ2-7, with D perhaps given as TRBD1 or TRBD2 (5 bases each). CDR1 and CDR2 (germline): SEHNR, FQNEAQ (reference sequence). V lost 3 bases and J 6 bases, leaving 15 bases between the germline ends. The CDR3 consists of 14 residues. In nucleotides, the CDR3 is TGTGCCAGCAGCTTCTTGGGGGTCGCCTTCGAGCAGTACTTC. The encoded protein is CASSFLGVAFEQYF.

Only a few counts were recorded for this clone. The chain recombines TRBV6-5 with TRBJ2-2, with D perhaps TRBD1 (5 bases). The CDR3 has 14 amino acids. Germline-derived CDR1 and CDR2 are MNHEY and SVGAGI. Trimming shortened V by 2 bases and J by 7 bases, and 11 bases separated the two germline ends. CDR3 region: CASSYPVQGGELFF. The CDR3 nucleotides are TGTGCCAGCAGTTACCCCGTCCAGGGCGGGGAGCTGTTTTTT.

This chain joins TRBV9 and TRBJ2-5; D not resolved. The length of the CDR3 is 14 residues. The V gene lost 4 bases and the J gene lost 2 bases, with 12 bases spanning the gap. Germline V gene lookup returns CDR1 SGDLS and CDR2 YYNGEE. CDR3: CASSLPGSQETQYF. The CDR3 coding sequence is TGTGCCAGCAGCCTCCCTGGCTCTCAAGAGACCCAGTACTTC.

V gene TRBV7-2 combines with J gene TRBJ2-3; 8 bases are a match to TRBD2. The germline gives CDR1 SGHTA, CDR2 FQGNSA. The V segment lost 1 base and the J segment 1 base; nucleotides outside the gene matches: 13. CDR3 length equals 19 residues. As DNA, the CDR3 is TGTGCCAGCAGCTTAGAGGGCGGGAGGTCCCTTCGCGGCACAGATACGCAGTATTTT. Amino acids: CASSLEGGRSLRGTDTQYF.

This clone has only a few counts. V gene TRBV6-6 combines with J gene TRBJ1-1; 9 nucleotides line up with TRBD1. The CDR3 consists of 13 residues. Germline values: CDR1 MNHNY, CDR2 SVGAGI (reference sequence). V shed 6 bases and J 6 bases; nucleotides not matched to a gene: 5. As DNA, the CDR3 is TGTGCCAGCAGGGGACAGGGAAGGGCTGAAGCTTTCTTT. Translation gives CASRGQGRAEAFF.

V gene TRBV19 combines with J gene TRBJ1-6; no clear D. In germline, CDR1 is LNHDA, CDR2 SQIVND (reference sequence). This CDR3 has 15 residues. Trimming removed 5 bases at V and 7 bases at J, with 15 bases between. The CDR3 bases are TGTGCCAGTAGTGCGAGTAGGGCTTCGAATTCACCCCTCCACTTT. Protein product: CASSASRASNSPLHF.

There are a few counts of this clone. The rearrangement joins TRBV29-1 to TRBJ2-7; 8 nucleotides align to TRBD1. The CDR3 length is 12 residues. J lost 2 bases, V lost 6 bases, and 3 bases had no gene match. Germline CDR1 and CDR2: SQVTM and ANQGSEA. CDR3 DNA sequence: TGCAGCGTCGACAGGGGAGCCTACGAGCAGTACTTC. It encodes CSVDRGAYEQYF.

The chain carries TRBV7-9 and TRBJ2-1; TRBD1 might be the D (5 bases). The ends were cut back, 3 bases at V and 7 bases at J, with 13 bases in the middle. The germline V gene has CDR1 SEHNR and CDR2 FQNEAQ (reference sequence). The CDR3 contains 14 residues. The CDR3: CASSFGQGVNEQFF. The CDR3 DNA sequence: TGTGCCAGCAGCTTCGGTCAAGGGGTGAATGAGCAGTTCTTC.

This clone was observed a handful of times. This chain uses TRBV12-5 with TRBJ1-1, with 8 bases that match TRBD1. The CDR3 runs 15 residues. Germline V CDR1 and CDR2: LGHNT, FRNRAP. Trimming at V came to 2 bases and at J to 3 bases, leaving 5 bases not matched to a gene. CDR3 DNA: TGTGCTAGTGGTTTGAACTCAGGGGGCTACACTGAAGCTTTCTTT. Residues: CASGLNSGGYTEAFF.